What follows is one TCR beta chain and its context. Antigen: not known. This entry belongs to a study of T cells after yellow fever vaccination. Study overall: SMART-Seq v4 Ultra Low Input served to prepare low-cell-number fractions. Whole-study findings and limits: Weaker in magnitude, the secondary response showed a faster peak on day 5 versus 15.

From germline, CDR1 is DFQATT and CDR2 SNEGSKA (reference sequence). V was cut by 3 bases and J by 0 bases, with 9 bases left in between. This CDR3 is built from 14 residues. Each CDR3 protein gets one entry after TCRdb re-called the 5' RACE reads with MiXCR. The sample carries 250,000 to 300,000 distinct CDR3 sequences, 7.5% to 9% recorded once. The chain employs TRBV20-1 and TRBJ2-4; D not resolved. The receptor's source is a man aged 18 to 35 who received the YFV17D yellow fever vaccine. The sample was CD4+ T cells sorted from PBMCs, taken 5 days after the yellow fever booster vaccination. The CDR3 DNA follows: TGCAGTGCTAGTGCTGGGGTAGCCAAAAACATTCAGTACTTC. Its translation is CSASAGVAKNIQYF.